Listed here is a single T cell receptor (beta chain). Combining iRepertoire HTBI primers with Arm-PCR of CDR3 regions, the authors built TCR beta libraries. TCRdb redid the calling of the multiplex PCR reads with MiXCR, one entry per CDR3 protein. Of a few hundred thousand distinct CDR3 sequences listed, around a fifth are singletons. V gave up 0 bases and J gave up 11 bases, with 16 bases separating them. CDR3 length: 13 residues. CDR1 and CDR2 (germline): DFQATT, SNEGSKA (reference sequence). These data belong to a study of regulatory T cells in long-lasting Graves disease. Stated time point: persistent/refractory GD, antithyroid drugs over 5 years with positive TRAb. The TCR library used RNA extracted from PBMCs.

V and J are TRBV20-1 and TRBJ1-1; D is unclear. This receptor was identified in a female donor with Graves disease. The sequencing here drew on peripheral blood mononuclear cells (PBMCs), taken when the disease was refractory, from a patient treated with antithyroid drugs. CDR3 amino acids: CSARDVGPRIAFF. For the CDR3, the DNA is TGCAGTGCTAGAGATGTCGGGCCCCGCATCGCTTTCTTT.